This entry describes one T cell receptor (beta chain). These data are taken from a study of blood T cell repertoires in COVID-19. The CDR3 is made up of 12 amino acids. V was cut by 4 bases and J by 8 bases, with 12 bases left in between. Germline V gives CDR1 SGHAT, CDR2 FQNNGV. The table came from immunoSEQ multiplex PCR; TCRdb's copy has only in-frame clones and leaves some out. The sample holds 100,000 to 150,000 clones; around 88% are singletons and the top ten take approximately 10%. The chain combines TRBV11-2 with TRBJ2-7; D is undetermined. The TCR sequence derives from a man in his fifties with acute or convalescent COVID-19. The sequencing input was peripheral blood. In DNA, the CDR3 is TGTGCCAGCAGCTCAAGCTTCCTGCAGCAGTACTTC. This translates into CASSSSFLQQYF.